This paragraph covers one T cell receptor beta chain sequence. The sample originates from a study of T cells in Graves' hyperthyroidism and ophthalmopathy. This CDR3 spans 12 amino acids. Trimming shortened V by 5 bases and J by 6 bases, and 12 bases separated the two germline ends. CDR1 is DFQATT, CDR2 SNEGSKA, per germline (reference sequence). RNA transcripts provided the source from which TCR beta CDR3 regions were amplified. First-round RT-PCR of the TCR CDR3 relied on the HTBI primer set. From the multiplex PCR reads, TCRdb called clonotypes with MiXCR, one entry per CDR3 protein. The sample contains a few hundred thousand distinct CDR3 sequences, roughly a fifth of which appear only once.

The chain is built from TRBV20-1 and TRBJ2-3, with D maybe TRBD2 (5 bases). This sequence was found in a man aged 45-65 years with Graves' ophthalmopathy. The specimen sequenced was blood. The CDR3 loop reads CSALWELDTQYF. The CDR3, as DNA: TGCAGTGCTCTTTGGGAGTTGGATACGCAGTATTTT.